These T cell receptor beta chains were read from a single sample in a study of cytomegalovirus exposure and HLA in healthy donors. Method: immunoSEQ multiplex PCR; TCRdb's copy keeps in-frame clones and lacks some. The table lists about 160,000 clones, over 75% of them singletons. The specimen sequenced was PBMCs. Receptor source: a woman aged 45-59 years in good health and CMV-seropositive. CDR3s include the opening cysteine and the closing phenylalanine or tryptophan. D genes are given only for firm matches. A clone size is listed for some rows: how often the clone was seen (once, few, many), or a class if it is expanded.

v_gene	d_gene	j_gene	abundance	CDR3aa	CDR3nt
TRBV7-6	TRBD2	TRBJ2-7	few	CASSPGTSGEQYF	TGTGCCAGCAGCCCCGGGACTAGTGGGGAGCAGTACTTC
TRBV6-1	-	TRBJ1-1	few	CASSQDTVNTEAFF	TGTGCCAGCAGTCAAGACACAGTCAACACTGAAGCTTTCTTT
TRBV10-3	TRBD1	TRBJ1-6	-	CAISELGQDTYNSPLHF	TGTGCCATCAGTGAGTTAGGACAGGATACTTATAATTCACCCCTCCACTTT
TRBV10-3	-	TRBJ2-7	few	CAISPAGGYEQYF	TGTGCCATCAGCCCCGCGGGTGGATACGAGCAGTACTTC
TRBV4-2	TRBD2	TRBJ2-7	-	CASSQSLAGGYEQYF	TGTGCCAGCAGCCAATCTCTAGCGGGAGGCTACGAGCAGTACTTC
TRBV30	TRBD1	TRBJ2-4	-	CAWAKRTGENIQYF	TGTGCCTGGGCTAAACGGACAGGGGAGAACATTCAGTACTTC
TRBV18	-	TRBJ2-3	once	CASSPSGDTQYF	TGTGCCAGCTCACCATCGGGGGATACGCAGTATTTT
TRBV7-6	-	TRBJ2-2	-	CASSTPGGWGNTGELFF	TGTGCCAGCAGCACCCCCGGAGGATGGGGTAACACCGGGGAGCTGTTTTTT
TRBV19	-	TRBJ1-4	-	CATKGPREKLFF	TGTGCAACAAAGGGGCCCCGCGAAAAACTGTTTTTT
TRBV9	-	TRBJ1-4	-	CASSVQSNEKLFF	TGTGCCAGCAGCGTACAGTCTAATGAAAAACTGTTTTTT
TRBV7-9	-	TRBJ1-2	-	CSSSSSNYGYTF	TGTTCCAGCAGCTCCAGTAACTATGGCTACACCTTC
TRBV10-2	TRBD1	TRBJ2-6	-	CASSRTGEGANVLTF	TGCGCCAGCAGTCGGACAGGGGAAGGGGCCAACGTCCTGACTTTC
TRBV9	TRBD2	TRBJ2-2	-	CASSGGHSGSAGELFF	TGTGCCAGCAGCGGAGGGCATAGCGGGAGCGCCGGGGAGCTGTTTTTT
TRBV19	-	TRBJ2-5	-	CASSIPGNQETQYF	TGTGCCAGTAGTATACCAGGAAACCAAGAGACCCAGTACTTC
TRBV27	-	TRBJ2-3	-	CASSRNQRGRWNTQYF	TGTGCCAGCAGCCGAAACCAAAGAGGGAGGTGGAATACGCAGTATTTT
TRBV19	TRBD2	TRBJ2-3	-	CASSITSGGASDTQYF	TGTGCCAGTAGTATTACTAGCGGGGGGGCCTCAGATACGCAGTATTTT
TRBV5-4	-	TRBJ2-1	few	CASSLVSPKNEQFF	TGTGCCAGCAGCTTGGTGAGTCCAAAAAATGAGCAGTTCTTC
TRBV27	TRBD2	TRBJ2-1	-	CASRLAASGLYNEQFF	TGTGCCAGCAGGCTTGCGGCTAGCGGGTTGTACAATGAGCAGTTCTTC